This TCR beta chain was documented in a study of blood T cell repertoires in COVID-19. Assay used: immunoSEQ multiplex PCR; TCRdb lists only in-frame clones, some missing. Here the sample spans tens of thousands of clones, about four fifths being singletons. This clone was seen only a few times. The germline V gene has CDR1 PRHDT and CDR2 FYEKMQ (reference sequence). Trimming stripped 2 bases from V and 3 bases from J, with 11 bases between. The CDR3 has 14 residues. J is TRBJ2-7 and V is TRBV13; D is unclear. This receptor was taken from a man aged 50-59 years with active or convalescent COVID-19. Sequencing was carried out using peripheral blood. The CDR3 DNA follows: TGTGCCAGCAGCTTAAGCGAAGGAAACTACGAGCAGTACTTC. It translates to CASSLSEGNYEQYF.